The sequence of this T cell receptor (beta chain) was determined in a study of shared clonotypes between healthy human individuals. In the study overall: The cohort had a couple of women and a few men, ages 18 to 49. Study-level points and caveats: The represented genetic and exposure-history diversity was limited by the small number of donors.

Regarding this clone: Its antigen remains unidentified.

The data were produced by immunoSEQ multiplex PCR, yet TCRdb's version contains in-frame clones alone and is incomplete. This sample has millions of clones, with about 95% found just once. This CDR3 contains 13 residues. Germline V gene sequence: CDR1 GTSNPN, CDR2 SVGIG (reference sequence). V lost 0 bases, J lost 3 bases, and 6 bases lay in between. The chain couples TRBV30 to TRBJ2-1; no firm D call. The clonotype was recovered from a man younger than 30 in good health. The material sequenced was naive CD4+ T cells sorted from blood. Subset denoted: CD45RA+ positively selected. CDR3 sequence: CAWSVSHYNEQFF. As DNA, the CDR3 is TGTGCCTGGAGTGTTTCCCACTACAATGAGCAGTTCTTC.